This is a list of T cell receptor beta chains from one sample in a study of molecular identifiers for immune sequencing clone quantification. MiXCR, applied by TCRdb to the PCR reads, yields one record per CDR3 protein. The table includes about 300,000 distinct CDR3 sequences, about 21% detected once. The sequenced material came from naive CD8+ T cells from blood, with Jurkat cell RNA spiked in. Receptors were obtained from a human donor in good health. Some libraries in this study had Jurkat cell RNA spiked in. CDR3s include the opening cysteine and the closing phenylalanine or tryptophan. The order of the fields is D gene, V gene, J gene, clone size, CDR3 DNA, CDR3 protein. A D gene is named only where the DNA matches it firmly. For some rows the clone size is stated as once, few or many, or as a class when expanded; others skip it.

d_call: .
v_call: TRBV11-2
j_call: TRBJ2-1
clone_size: few
cdr3_nt: TGTGCCGGCAGCTACGCCTTGGGGGCAGCTCGCAATGAGCAGTTCTTC
cdr3_aa: CAGSYALGAARNEQFF

d_call: .
v_call: TRBV6-1
j_call: TRBJ1-1
clone_size: many
cdr3_nt: TGTGCCAGCAGGAGACGGCGGGAGAACACTGAAGCTTTCTTT
cdr3_aa: CASRRRRENTEAFF

d_call: TRBD1
v_call: TRBV7-9
j_call: TRBJ1-1
clone_size: many
cdr3_nt: TGTGCCAGCAGCACCCCCGAGTGGACAGGGAGGGGCACTGAAGCTTTCTTT
cdr3_aa: CASSTPEWTGRGTEAFF

d_call: .
v_call: TRBV7-9
j_call: TRBJ1-1
clone_size: many
cdr3_nt: TGTGCCAGCAGCTTAGCATTTGATGAAGCTTTCTTT
cdr3_aa: CASSLAFDEAFF

d_call: .
v_call: TRBV4-3
j_call: TRBJ2-3
clone_size: many
cdr3_nt: TGCGCCAGCAGCTTCTCCCCCAGGAGCACAGATACGCAGTATTTT
cdr3_aa: CASSFSPRSTDTQYF

d_call: .
v_call: TRBV29-1
j_call: TRBJ2-7
clone_size: many
cdr3_nt: TGCAGCGTTGAAAGGGGGTTGAGCGAGCAGTACTTC
cdr3_aa: CSVERGLSEQYF

d_call: .
v_call: TRBV7-9
j_call: TRBJ2-2
clone_size: many
cdr3_nt: TGTGCCAGCAGCCTCCACGGGGCAGGGACCGGGGAGCTGTTTTTT
cdr3_aa: CASSLHGAGTGELFF

d_call: TRBD1
v_call: TRBV2
j_call: TRBJ2-5
clone_size: .
cdr3_nt: TGTGCCAGCGGCGCTCTGAAGGACAGGGGGTACCAAGAGACCCAGTACTTC
cdr3_aa: CASGALKDRGYQETQYF

d_call: .
v_call: TRBV9
j_call: TRBJ1-5
clone_size: many
cdr3_nt: TGTGCCAGCAGCGGTAATTCCAATCAGCCCCAGCATTTT
cdr3_aa: CASSGNSNQPQHF

d_call: .
v_call: TRBV20-1
j_call: TRBJ1-1
clone_size: once
cdr3_nt: TGCAGTGCTAGAGGGGGCGGGACCGCACTTTCGAACACTGAAGCTTTCTTT
cdr3_aa: CSARGGGTALSNTEAFF

d_call: TRBD1
v_call: TRBV5-1
j_call: TRBJ2-7
clone_size: many
cdr3_nt: TGCGCCAGCAGCTTGGGGGCCCAGGGGGCCTACGAGCAGTACTTC
cdr3_aa: CASSLGAQGAYEQYF

d_call: .
v_call: TRBV6-5
j_call: TRBJ2-2
clone_size: many
cdr3_nt: TGTGCCAGCAGTTACTTGCCCTTTACCGGGGAGCTGTTTTTT
cdr3_aa: CASSYLPFTGELFF

d_call: .
v_call: TRBV11-2
j_call: TRBJ2-4
clone_size: .
cdr3_nt: TGTGCCAGCAGCTTTCGTAGCGGAGTAGCCAAAAACATTCAGTACTTC
cdr3_aa: CASSFRSGVAKNIQYF

d_call: .
v_call: TRBV5-6
j_call: TRBJ1-4
clone_size: few
cdr3_nt: TGTGCCAGCAGCTTTTACGGGACATATGAAAAACTGTTTTTT
cdr3_aa: CASSFYGTYEKLFF

d_call: .
v_call: TRBV13
j_call: TRBJ2-7
clone_size: .
cdr3_nt: TGTGCCAGCACCTACCTAAAGGGGGGGCATTACGAGCAGTACTTC
cdr3_aa: CASTYLKGGHYEQYF

d_call: TRBD1
v_call: TRBV3-1
j_call: TRBJ2-2
clone_size: few
cdr3_nt: TGTGCCAGCGGCCAAGTCTTGGGACAGGGTAGGCCCGGGGAGCTGTTTTTT
cdr3_aa: CASGQVLGQGRPGELFF

d_call: .
v_call: TRBV30
j_call: TRBJ2-3
clone_size: few
cdr3_nt: TGTGCCTGGAGTCTCGCAGGGATGGGGACAGATACGCAGTATTTT
cdr3_aa: CAWSLAGMGTDTQYF

d_call: .
v_call: TRBV6-6
j_call: TRBJ1-1
clone_size: few
cdr3_nt: TGTGCCAGCAGGCCTCCCGGGGAGAACACTGAAGCTTTCTTT
cdr3_aa: CASRPPGENTEAFF

d_call: TRBD2
v_call: TRBV4-1
j_call: TRBJ2-5
clone_size: many
cdr3_nt: TGCGCCAGCAGCCAAGTCTTCGGCGGGGGGGAGGAGACCCAGTACTTC
cdr3_aa: CASSQVFGGGEETQYF

d_call: .
v_call: TRBV4-3
j_call: TRBJ1-6
clone_size: many
cdr3_nt: TGCGCCAGCAGCCAAGATGGACCAAGGTCTTATAATTCACCCCTCCACTTT
cdr3_aa: CASSQDGPRSYNSPLHF

d_call: .
v_call: TRBV19
j_call: TRBJ1-5
clone_size: .
cdr3_nt: TGTGCCAGTAGTATAGATCTCAGGGGTAGGCGGCCCCAGCATTTT
cdr3_aa: CASSIDLRGRRPQHF

d_call: .
v_call: TRBV7-2
j_call: TRBJ2-5
clone_size: once
cdr3_nt: TGTGCCAGCGGCTCCCGTCTCGAGACCCAGTACTTC
cdr3_aa: CASGSRLETQYF

d_call: TRBD1
v_call: TRBV20-1
j_call: TRBJ1-1
clone_size: .
cdr3_nt: TGCAGTGCTAGAGACACGGACAGGGGGAAAACTGAAGCTTTCTTT
cdr3_aa: CSARDTDRGKTEAFF

d_call: .
v_call: TRBV4-1
j_call: TRBJ1-2
clone_size: .
cdr3_nt: TGCGCCAGCAGCCAAGATTGGGGAAATCAGTTAGCTAACTATGGCTACACCTTC
cdr3_aa: CASSQDWGNQLANYGYTF

d_call: TRBD2
v_call: TRBV11-2
j_call: TRBJ2-5
clone_size: many
cdr3_nt: TGTGCCAGCAGCTTAAGGACTAGCGCCCAAGAGACCCAGTACTTC
cdr3_aa: CASSLRTSAQETQYF

d_call: TRBD2
v_call: TRBV4-3
j_call: TRBJ2-7
clone_size: .
cdr3_nt: TGCGCCAGCAGCCAAGATGCTAGCGGGAGTCTCCTCTACGAGCAGTACTTC
cdr3_aa: CASSQDASGSLLYEQYF

d_call: TRBD1
v_call: TRBV27
j_call: TRBJ2-7
clone_size: many
cdr3_nt: TGTGCCAGCAGTTTATCTGGCAGGGGGCGTGAGCAGTACTTC
cdr3_aa: CASSLSGRGREQYF

d_call: .
v_call: TRBV28
j_call: TRBJ2-5
clone_size: many
cdr3_nt: TGTGCCAGCAGTTTGCAGGCCAGGGTACAAGAGACCCAGTACTTC
cdr3_aa: CASSLQARVQETQYF

d_call: TRBD1
v_call: TRBV5-1
j_call: TRBJ2-3
clone_size: many
cdr3_nt: TGCGCCAGCAGCTTTCTAGGACAGGGGTCAGATACGCAGTATTTT
cdr3_aa: CASSFLGQGSDTQYF

d_call: TRBD2
v_call: TRBV12-3/TRBV12-4
j_call: TRBJ2-7
clone_size: many
cdr3_nt: TGTGCCAGCAGTTTTGGCGGGAGGGCCTACGAGCAGTACTTC
cdr3_aa: CASSFGGRAYEQYF

d_call: .
v_call: TRBV6-7
j_call: TRBJ1-5
clone_size: many
cdr3_nt: TGTGCCAGCAGGCCGGGTTGCCAGCCCCAGCATTTT
cdr3_aa: CASRPGCQPQHF

d_call: .
v_call: TRBV3-1
j_call: TRBJ2-6
clone_size: many
cdr3_nt: TGTGCCAGCACCCCCAAGGCCCTCGGGGCCAACGTCCTGACTTTC
cdr3_aa: CASTPKALGANVLTF

d_call: .
v_call: TRBV6-2/TRBV6-3
j_call: TRBJ1-5
clone_size: many
cdr3_nt: TGTGCCAGCAGGGAAGGGATCTTTAGCAATCAGCCCCAGCATTTT
cdr3_aa: CASREGIFSNQPQHF

d_call: .
v_call: TRBV5-8
j_call: TRBJ1-4
clone_size: many
cdr3_nt: TGTGCCAGCAGCGATGGAACATCCGCCGCAACTAATGAAAAACTGTTTTTT
cdr3_aa: CASSDGTSAATNEKLFF

d_call: .
v_call: TRBV6-2/TRBV6-3
j_call: TRBJ2-3
clone_size: many
cdr3_nt: TGTGCCAGCAGCAATCCGAGAACAGATACGCAGTATTTT
cdr3_aa: CASSNPRTDTQYF

d_call: .
v_call: TRBV3-1
j_call: TRBJ1-4
clone_size: many
cdr3_nt: TGTGCCAGCAGCACCCGACGAACAAGCAGTGAAAAACTGTTTTTT
cdr3_aa: CASSTRRTSSEKLFF

d_call: .
v_call: TRBV5-1
j_call: TRBJ2-7
clone_size: many
cdr3_nt: TGCGCCAGCAGCTTGGCCACCAGTCAAGCCTACGAGCAGTACTTC
cdr3_aa: CASSLATSQAYEQYF

d_call: .
v_call: TRBV7-9
j_call: TRBJ2-1
clone_size: many
cdr3_nt: TGTGCCAGCAGCTTAAGTGGGGGGCGTTCAGATGAGCAGTTCTTC
cdr3_aa: CASSLSGGRSDEQFF